Following are 4 T cell receptor beta chains from one sample sequenced in a study of beta chain features in type 1 diabetes. Study observations and caveats: When Type 1 diabetes patients were examined, their TCRB CDR3s proved moderately but significantly shorter in all four CD4+ subsets.

For these TCRs, the target antigens are not known. Sequenced material consisted of expressed TCRB transcripts (all of the isolated RNA was reverse transcribed). The protocol was immunoSEQ multiplex PCR, while the TCRdb copy is restricted to in-frame clones and leaves out a portion. The sample gives 310,000 or so clones, 14% to 15% of which show up once; roughly 0.015% is in the top ten. The sequenced sample consisted of naive CD4+ T cells from blood. The receptors were sampled from a man aged 18 to 30 with type 1 diabetes.

The chain joins TRBV5-4 to TRBJ2-7; TRBD2 matches at 7 bases. Losses at the gene ends were 4 bases for V and 1 base for J; bases not matched to a gene: 5. Germline CDR1 is SGHNT and CDR2 is YYREEE (reference sequence). CDR3 length equals 14 residues. The CDR3 DNA reads TGTGCCAGCAGCACCAAGCGGGATTCCTACGAGCAGTACTTC. It yields the protein CASSTKRDSYEQYF. Full variable domain (rest looked up from reference TRBV5-4 and TRBJ2-7): ETGVTQSPTHLIKTRGQQVTLRCSSQSGHNTVSWYQQALGQGPQFIFQYYREEENGRGNFPPRFSGLQFPNYSSELNVNALELDDSALYLCASSTKRDSYEQYFGPGTRLTVT.

This clone has a handful of counts. The gene calls are TRBV7-2 and TRBJ2-2, with D perhaps TRBD1 (5 bases). The CDR3 runs to 16 residues. Germline CDR1 and CDR2: SGHTA and FQGNSA. The V end lost 3 bases, the J end lost 5 bases, and 16 bases lay between the germline ends. The CDR3 reads CASSLQGGLSTGELFF. The CDR3 region has the DNA TGTGCCAGCAGCTTGCAGGGCGGTCTTTCAACCGGGGAGCTGTTTTTT.

The chain carries TRBV27 and TRBJ2-7; D is undetermined. In germline, CDR1 is MNHEY, CDR2 SMNVEV (reference sequence). The CDR3 spans 10 residues. The DNA of the CDR3 is TGTGCTTCTCCTTCCTACGAGCAGTACTTC. Translation gives CASPSYEQYF.

The chain links TRBV15 to TRBJ1-1; no reliable D call. The CDR3 is 12 amino acids. The germline V and J ends were trimmed by 3 bases and 1 base, with 3 bases remaining between them. Germline V gives CDR1 LNHNV, CDR2 YYDKDF (reference sequence). This chain's CDR3 is CATSRRNTEAFF. Written as DNA, the CDR3 is TGTGCCACCAGCAGGAGGAACACTGAAGCTTTCTTT.